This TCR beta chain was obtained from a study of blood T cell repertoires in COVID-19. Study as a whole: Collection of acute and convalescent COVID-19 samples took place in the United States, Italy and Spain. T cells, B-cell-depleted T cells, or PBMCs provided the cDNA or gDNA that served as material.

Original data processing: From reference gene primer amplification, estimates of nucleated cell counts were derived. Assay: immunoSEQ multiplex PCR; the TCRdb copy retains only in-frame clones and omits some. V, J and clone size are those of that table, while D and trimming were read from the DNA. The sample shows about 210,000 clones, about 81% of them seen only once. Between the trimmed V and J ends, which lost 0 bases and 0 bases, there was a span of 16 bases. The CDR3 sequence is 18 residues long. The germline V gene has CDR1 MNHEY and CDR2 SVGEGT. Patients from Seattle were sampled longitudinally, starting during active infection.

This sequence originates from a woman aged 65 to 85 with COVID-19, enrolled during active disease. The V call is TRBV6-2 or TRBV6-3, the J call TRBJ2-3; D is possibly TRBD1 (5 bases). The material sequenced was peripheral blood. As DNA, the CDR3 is TGTGCCAGCAGTTACTCCCGTTTCGGGCAGGGCAGCACAGATACGCAGTATTTT. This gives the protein CASSYSRFGQGSTDTQYF.